The 15 T cell receptor beta chains in this list originate from one sample, sequenced in a study of T cells after yellow fever vaccination. TCRdb re-called the 5' RACE reads with MiXCR, one entry per CDR3 protein. The repertoire holds 400,000 or so distinct CDR3 sequences, around 10% seen once, with more than 15% in the top ten. This material consisted of PBMCs, taken on the day of the first yellow fever vaccination. Receptors were obtained from a man between 18 and 29 years old who received the YFV17D yellow fever vaccine.

This clonotype was seen a few times. The rearrangement links TRBV20-1 to TRBJ1-5, with D maybe TRBD1 (5 bases). The CDR3 has 14 residues. CDR1 DFQATT and CDR2 SNEGSKA come from the germline V gene (reference sequence). Trimming removed 6 bases at V and 9 bases at J, with 21 bases between. CDR3 protein: CSAGPGGSFRPQHF. The DNA for the CDR3 is TGCAGTGCGGGACCGGGAGGCTCGTTTCGGCCCCAGCATTTT.

The V call is TRBV6-5, the J call TRBJ1-2; D uncertain. V lost 2 bases to trimming and J lost 6 bases, with 16 bases between them. From germline, CDR1 is MNHEY and CDR2 SVGAGI. The CDR3 is 15 residues long. CDR3 protein: CASSYVRSGQDGYTF. The CDR3 nucleotides are TGTGCCAGCAGTTACGTCAGGTCTGGGCAGGATGGCTACACCTTC.

The V call is TRBV5-4, the J call TRBJ2-5, with TRBD1 matching over 9 bases. CDR1 is SGHNT, CDR2 YYREEE, per germline (reference sequence). This CDR3 region has 15 residues. Losses at the gene ends were 0 bases for V and 7 bases for J; bases not matched to a gene: 7. Here the CDR3 reads CASSLAGTGYGTQYF. In nucleotides, the CDR3 is TGTGCCAGCAGCTTGGCCGGGACAGGGTATGGGACCCAGTACTTC.

Turning to this clonotype: At one boundary the junction diverges from the germline segment, which might be a read error. The chain is built from TRBV4-1 and TRBJ1-1, with a tentative D call TRBD1 (6 bases). The CDR3 runs 15 residues. From germline, CDR1 is MGHRA and CDR2 YSYEKL. The CDR3 sequence is CASSRGGGVNTEASF. CDR3 in DNA: TGCGCCAGCAGCCGAGGAGGGGGGGTGAACACTGAAGCTTCCTTT.

V and J are TRBV29-1 and TRBJ2-7; D is uncertain. CDR1 is SQVTM, CDR2 ANQGSEA, per germline. The CDR3 length is 13 residues. The V gene lost 3 bases and the J gene lost 0 bases, with 9 bases spanning the gap. The CDR3 DNA reads TGCAGCGTTGAGGCTTCCAACTCCTACGAGCAGTACTTC. Translating it yields CSVEASNSYEQYF.

V gene TRBV10-3 combines with J gene TRBJ2-5; D tentatively reads TRBD1 or TRBD2 (5 bases each). CDR3 length: 15 residues. Germline CDR1 ENHRY, CDR2 SYGVKD. V was cut by 10 bases and J by 4 bases, with 22 bases left in between. This CDR3 is CATSPGASVGETQYF. Here the CDR3 DNA reads TGTGCCACCTCGCCCGGGGCTTCGGTTGGAGAGACCCAGTACTTC.

The rearrangement links TRBV6-1 to TRBJ1-1; D might be TRBD1 (6 bases). The CDR3 sequence is 13 residues long. Germline V CDR1 and CDR2: MNHNS, SASEGT. The V end lost 5 bases, the J end lost 4 bases, and 11 bases lay between the germline ends. The CDR3, as DNA: TGTGCCAGCAGTAGACACAGGGCCACTGAAGCTTTCTTT. Residues: CASSRHRATEAFF.

The table lists this clonotype with many counts. The V and J genes are TRBV27 and TRBJ1-5; D unresolved. V lost 1 base and J 6 bases, leaving 10 bases between the germline ends. This CDR3 comprises 14 residues. In germline, CDR1 is MNHEY, CDR2 SMNVEV (reference sequence). The CDR3 bases are TGTGCCAGCAGTTTATGGTACAGTCGTCAGCCCCAGCATTTT. Protein sequence: CASSLWYSRQPQHF.

The rearrangement joins TRBV7-3 to TRBJ2-1, with a tentative D call TRBD1 (5 bases). Germline loops: CDR1 SGHTA, CDR2 FQGTGA. The V end was cut by 5 bases, the J end by 5 bases, with 7 bases between. This CDR3 is 12 amino acids long. CDR3 nucleotides: TGTGCCAGCAGCGCAGGGAACAATGAGCAGTTCTTC. Its protein is CASSAGNNEQFF.

This clonotype was counted only a few times. V and J are TRBV28 and TRBJ2-5; the D is unclear. Trimming stripped 1 base from V and 0 bases from J, with 12 bases between. This CDR3 comprises 16 residues. Germline V gives CDR1 MDHEN, CDR2 SYDVKM. CDR3 loop: CASSLYSGSNQETQYF. The CDR3, as DNA: TGTGCCAGCAGTTTATATAGTGGTAGTAACCAAGAGACCCAGTACTTC.

This clonotype has just a few counts. V gene TRBV20-1 combines with J gene TRBJ2-4; D is perhaps TRBD1 or TRBD2 (5 bases each). V lost 6 bases to trimming and J lost 4 bases, with 10 bases between them. The germline gives CDR1 DFQATT, CDR2 SNEGSKA (reference sequence). This CDR3 spans 12 amino acids. CDR3 nucleotide sequence: TGCAGTGCCTGGGACCCAAAAAACATTCAGTACTTC. This gives the protein CSAWDPKNIQYF.

This clonotype was seen many times. The chain combines TRBV14 with TRBJ2-1; D unresolved. The CDR3 contains 12 residues. From germline, CDR1 is SGHDN and CDR2 FVKESK. Trimming stripped 4 bases from V and 5 bases from J, with 6 bases between. CDR3 sequence: CASSPSDNEQFF. The CDR3 bases are TGTGCCAGCAGCCCTTCGGACAATGAGCAGTTCTTC.

This clonotype was found many times. The rearrangement links TRBV7-9 to TRBJ2-3; D is perhaps TRBD1 (6 bases). Trimming cost V 3 bases and J 2 bases, with 9 bases left between them. CDR3 length: 14 amino acids. Per germline, CDR1 SEHNR and CDR2 FQNEAQ (reference sequence). The CDR3 nucleotides read TGTGCCAGCAGCTTTTCAGGGGACACAGATACGCAGTATTTT. The encoded protein is CASSFSGDTDTQYF.

In this sample, this clonotype turned up a few times. The V call is TRBV4-3, the J call TRBJ1-2; 7 bases line up with TRBD1. V shed 3 bases, J shed 7 bases, and the junction held 14 bases outside the gene matches. Germline loops: CDR1 LGHNA, CDR2 YSLEER. CDR3 length: 16 amino acids. CDR3 in DNA: TGCGCCAGCAGCCAGGCATATGGACAGGCCAATATTGGCTACACCTTC. This translates into CASSQAYGQANIGYTF.

This clonotype has only a few counts. V is TRBV24-1 and J is TRBJ2-2; 7 bases match TRBD1. The V gene end was trimmed by 9 bases and the J gene end by 3 bases; junction bases not matched to a gene: 9. Germline CDR1 KGHDR, CDR2 SFDVKD. The CDR3 runs 15 residues. CDR3 sequence: CATGREGADTGELFF. DNA of the CDR3: TGTGCCACCGGGCGCGAGGGGGCGGACACCGGGGAGCTGTTTTTT.